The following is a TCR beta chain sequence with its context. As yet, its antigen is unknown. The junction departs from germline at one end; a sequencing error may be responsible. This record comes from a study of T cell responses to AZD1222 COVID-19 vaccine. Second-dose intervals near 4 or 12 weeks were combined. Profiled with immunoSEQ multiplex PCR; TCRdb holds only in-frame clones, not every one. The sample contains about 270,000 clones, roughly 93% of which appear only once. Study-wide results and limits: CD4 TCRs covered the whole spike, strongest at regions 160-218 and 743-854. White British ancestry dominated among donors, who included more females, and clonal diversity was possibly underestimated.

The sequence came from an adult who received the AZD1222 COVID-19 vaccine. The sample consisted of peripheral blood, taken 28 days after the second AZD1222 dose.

The CDR3, as DNA: TGTGCCACCAGTAAAAACACCTTC. Encoded protein: CATSKNTF. This sequence joins TRBV28 and TRBJ1-2; D is undetermined. Germline CDR1 MDHEN, CDR2 SYDVKM. CDR3 length: 8 residues.